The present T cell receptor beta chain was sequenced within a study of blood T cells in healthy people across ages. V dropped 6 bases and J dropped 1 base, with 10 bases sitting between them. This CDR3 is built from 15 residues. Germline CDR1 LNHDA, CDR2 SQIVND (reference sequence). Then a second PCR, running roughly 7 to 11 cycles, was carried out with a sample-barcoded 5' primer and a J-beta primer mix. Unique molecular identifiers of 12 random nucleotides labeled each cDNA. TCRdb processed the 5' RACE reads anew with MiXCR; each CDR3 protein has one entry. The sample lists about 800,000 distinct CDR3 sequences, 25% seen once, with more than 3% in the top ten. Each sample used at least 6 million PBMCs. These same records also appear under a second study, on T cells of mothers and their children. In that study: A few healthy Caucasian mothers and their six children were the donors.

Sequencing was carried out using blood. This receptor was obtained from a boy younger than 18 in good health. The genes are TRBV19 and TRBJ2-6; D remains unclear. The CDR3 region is CASRTAQSGANVLTF. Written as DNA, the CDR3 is TGTGCCAGTAGAACCGCTCAGTCTGGGGCCAACGTCCTGACTTTC. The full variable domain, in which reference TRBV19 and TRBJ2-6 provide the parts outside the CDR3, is DGGITQSPKYLFRKEGQNVTLSCEQNLNHDAMYWYRQDPGQGLRLIYYSQIVNDFQKGDIAEGYSVSREKKESFPLTVTSAQKNPTAFYLCASRTAQSGANVLTFGAGSRLTVL.